This TCR beta chain was identified during a study of blood T cell repertoires in COVID-19. This clone was counted between two and nine times. In the study's own analysis: Amplification of reference gene primers provided the estimated nucleated cell counts. This table comes from immunoSEQ multiplex PCR, and its TCRdb copy is limited to in-frame clones, with some not included. For V, J and clone size, that table is used; D and trimming come from the DNA. This sample has under 300,000 clones, with around 84% found just once. CDR3 length equals 14 residues. Germline loops: CDR1 SGHAT, CDR2 FQNNGV. V lost 4 bases and J 8 bases, leaving 18 bases between the germline ends.

This TCR derives from a human donor with COVID-19, enrolled during active disease. The donor label of this sample is uncertain. The chain uses TRBV11-2 and TRBJ2-7; D is ambiguous. Sequencing input: peripheral blood. The CDR3 sequence is CASSSLTEVYQQYF. The CDR3 nucleotides read TGTGCCAGCAGCTCCTTGACCGAGGTGTACCAGCAGTACTTC.